This T cell receptor (beta chain) was observed in a study of blood T cell repertoires in COVID-19. Study information: T cells, B-cell-depleted T cells, or PBMCs supplied cDNA or gDNA.

Clones were read by immunoSEQ multiplex PCR, and TCRdb kept only the in-frame ones, dropping some. The sample includes under 150,000 clones, approximately 90% of them seen just once. Germline-derived CDR1 and CDR2 are SGHRS and YFSETQ. With 3 bases clipped from V and 4 bases from J, the junction kept 12 bases outside the gene matches. The CDR3 consists of 17 residues. This chain connects TRBV5-1 to TRBJ2-1, with 8 bases lining up with TRBD2. This TCR came from a woman between 65 and 79 years old who had recovered from COVID-19. The material sequenced was peripheral blood. The CDR3 spells CASSSPGGAGDYNEQFF. CDR3 DNA: TGCGCCAGCAGCTCCCCGGGGGGGGCGGGAGATTACAATGAGCAGTTCTTC.